A single sample is the source of the 18 T cell receptor beta chains below, sequenced in a study of OX40 agonist ivuxolimab in advanced cancers. Generated by immunoSEQ multiplex PCR, the TCRdb table keeps only in-frame clones and is missing some. The sample gives about 79,000 clones, approximately 85% of which show up once; 3% to 4.5% is in the top ten. The material sequenced was CD4+ or CD8+ T cells sorted from blood, taken in a trial of the OX40 agonist ivuxolimab. The receptors shown here come from an adult with an advanced solid tumor such as melanoma, head and neck, liver or kidney cancer.

The gene calls are TRBV4-1 and TRBJ2-3, with TRBD2 identical over 8 bases. The CDR3 extends over 14 amino acids. Germline lookup yields CDR1 MGHRA and CDR2 YSYEKL. The V and J ends lost 4 bases and 5 bases, in that order; junction bases with no gene match: 5. The CDR3 sequence is CASSLGGGVDTQYF. The CDR3 DNA sequence: TGCGCCAGCAGCCTCGGGGGGGGAGTAGATACGCAGTATTTT.

V is TRBV28 and J is TRBJ1-5; a weak D match, TRBD1 (5 bases). This CDR3 has 16 residues. Trimming took off 2 bases at V and 0 bases at J, with 11 bases between the two ends. Germline lookup yields CDR1 MDHEN and CDR2 SYDVKM. The CDR3 nucleotides read TGTGCCAGCAGTTTAAGACAGTTTTATAGCAATCAGCCCCAGCATTTT. As protein: CASSLRQFYSNQPQHF.

In this sample, this clone turned up once. The rearrangement joins TRBV9 to TRBJ2-7, with 7 bases fitting TRBD2. V lost 9 bases to trimming and J lost 5 bases; unmatched junction nucleotides: 11. This CDR3 region has 13 residues. Germline-derived CDR1 and CDR2 are SGDLS and YYNGEE. The CDR3 protein is CATPCGSRNEQYF. Written as DNA, the CDR3 is TGTGCCACGCCCTGCGGGAGTCGGAACGAGCAGTACTTC.

The genes are TRBV2 and TRBJ2-5; D gene ambiguous. The CDR3 is 14 amino acids. CDR1 is SNHLY, CDR2 FYNNEI, per germline. The V end was cut by 4 bases, the J end by 5 bases, with 14 bases between. The DNA of the CDR3 is TGTGCCAGCAGTGGTGTCTCCCTGGGGGAGACCCAGTACTTC. Encoded protein: CASSGVSLGETQYF.

The chain is built from TRBV7-9 and TRBJ2-1; 8 bases agree with TRBD2. The junction had 11 bases not matched to a gene; V was cut back by 5 bases and J by 8 bases. This CDR3 is 15 amino acids long. Looked up from germline, CDR1 is SEHNR and CDR2 is FQNEAQ (reference sequence). The CDR3 DNA follows: TGTGCCAGCAGCCCCCCCGCGGGAGGCGGCCATGAGCAGTTCTTC. Protein sequence: CASSPPAGGGHEQFF.

This clone came up a few times. This sequence joins TRBV19 and TRBJ1-5; D unclear. This CDR3 contains 12 residues. V was cut by 5 bases and J by 1 base, with 3 bases left in between. Germline lookup yields CDR1 LNHDA and CDR2 SQIVND (reference sequence). CDR3 sequence: CASSESNQPQHF. The CDR3 bases are TGTGCCAGTAGTGAGAGCAATCAGCCCCAGCATTTT.

V is TRBV18 and J is TRBJ2-1; possibly TRBD2 for D (5 bases). V was trimmed by 3 bases and J by 0 bases, leaving 6 bases between them. The CDR3 covers 14 residues. The germline V gene encodes CDR1 KGHSH and CDR2 LQKENI. The CDR3 region is CASSPSGSYNEQFF. In nucleotides, the CDR3 is TGTGCCAGCTCACCCAGCGGCTCCTACAATGAGCAGTTCTTC. Combining the CDR3 with reference TRBV18 and TRBJ2-1 gives the whole variable domain NAGVMQNPRHLVRRRGQEARLRCSPMKGHSHVYWYRQLPEEGLKFMVYLQKENIIDESGMPKERFSAEFPKEGPSILRIQQVVRGDSAAYFCASSPSGSYNEQFFGPGTRLTVL.

This chain uses TRBV30 with TRBJ1-2; D is undetermined. In germline, CDR1 is GTSNPN, CDR2 SVGIG (reference sequence). The V end lost 1 base, the J end lost 0 bases, and 12 bases lay between the germline ends. This CDR3 is 15 amino acids long. For the CDR3, the DNA is TGTGCCTGGAGTGCGAGTGGAGGTTCTAACTATGGCTACACCTTC. As protein: CAWSASGGSNYGYTF.

This clone was recorded only once. The CDR3 nucleotides are TGCGCCAGCAGAGGGGACTTAAGCACAGATACGCAGTATTTT. This gives the protein CASRGDLSTDTQYF. V usage is TRBV5-1 and J usage is TRBJ2-3, with D perhaps TRBD2 (6 bases). CDR3 length equals 14 residues. Germline V gene lookup returns CDR1 SGHRS and CDR2 YFSETQ. V was pared by 5 bases and J by 0 bases, with 10 bases between.

This clone was picked up a small number of times. This chain joins TRBV7-2 and TRBJ2-7; 7 bases agree with TRBD2. The CDR3 runs to 16 residues. V dropped 4 bases and J dropped 2; count of bases not matched to a gene: 11. Germline V lookup: CDR1 SGHTA, CDR2 FQGNSA. In DNA, the CDR3 is TGTGCCAGCAGCTCGTCCCAGGCTAGCGGCACCTACGAGCAGTACTTC. Its translation: CASSSSQASGTYEQYF.

This clone showed up just a few times. The chain couples TRBV5-1 to TRBJ2-5, with D maybe TRBD2 (6 bases). V lost 0 bases and J 5 bases, leaving 20 bases between the germline ends. Germline V lookup: CDR1 SGHRS, CDR2 YFSETQ. The CDR3 covers 17 residues. This chain's CDR3 is CASSLAGSGDTQETQYF. The DNA of the CDR3 is TGCGCCAGCAGCTTGGCGGGTAGCGGAGACACCCAGGAGACCCAGTACTTC. The entire variable domain, with the rest obtained from reference TRBV5-1 and TRBJ2-5, is as follows: KAGVTQTPRYLIKTRGQQVTLSCSPISGHRSVSWYQQTPGQGLQFLFEYFSETQRNKGNFPGRFSGRQFSNSRSEMNVSTLELGDSALYLCASSLAGSGDTQETQYFGPGTRLLVL.

V usage is TRBV7-8 and J usage is TRBJ2-1; TRBD2 matches 9 bases. Germline trimming cut 4 bases from V and 6 bases from J; bases unmatched to any gene: 7. This CDR3 has 15 amino acids. Germline lookup yields CDR1 SGHVS and CDR2 FQNEAQ. This CDR3 is CASSSTSGRFNEQFF. Written as DNA, the CDR3 is TGTGCCAGCAGCTCAACTAGCGGGCGTTTCAATGAGCAGTTCTTC.

The V call is TRBV7-9, the J call TRBJ2-5; D not resolved. CDR3 length equals 13 residues. Germline V gene sequence: CDR1 SEHNR, CDR2 FQNEAQ (reference sequence). Trimming shortened V by 1 base and J by 2 bases, and 5 bases separated the two germline ends. CDR3 sequence reads: CASSLGPQETQYF. CDR3 DNA sequence: TGTGCCAGCAGCTTAGGCCCTCAAGAGACCCAGTACTTC.

This clone is a singleton in its sample. CDR3 loop: CASSVGGVQPQHF. CDR3 in DNA: TGTGCCAGCAGCGTAGGGGGAGTCCAGCCCCAGCATTTT. The V and J genes are TRBV9 and TRBJ1-5; D unclear. The CDR3 sequence is 13 residues long. V was shortened by 0 bases and J by 7 bases, with 8 bases between the two germline ends. The germline gives CDR1 SGDLS, CDR2 YYNGEE.

This CDR3 reads CASSEGTYSTNYGYTF. CDR3 DNA: TGTGCCAGCAGTGAAGGGACTTACAGCACCAACTATGGCTACACCTTC. This rearrangement joins TRBV2 to TRBJ1-2, with D uncertain. The germline V and J ends were trimmed by 1 base and 2 bases, with 14 bases remaining between them. This CDR3 contains 16 residues. The V gene's germline CDR1 is SNHLY and CDR2 FYNNEI. Based on the CDR3 plus reference TRBV2 and TRBJ1-2, the full variable domain is EPEVTQTPSHQVTQMGQEVILRCVPISNHLYFYWYRQILGQKVEFLVSFYNNEISEKSEIFDDQFSVERPDGSNFTLKIRSTKLEDSAMYFCASSEGTYSTNYGYTFGSGTRLTVV.

V and J are TRBV5-6 and TRBJ2-1; D is ambiguous. This CDR3 spans 14 amino acids. From germline, CDR1 is SGHDT and CDR2 YYEEEE. V was pared by 4 bases and J by 3 bases, with 11 bases between. The CDR3 sequence is CASSDLVNYNEQFF. CDR3 DNA sequence: TGTGCCAGCAGCGATCTAGTTAACTACAATGAGCAGTTCTTC.

The rearrangement links TRBV28 to TRBJ2-5; 8 bases map to TRBD1. Germline values: CDR1 MDHEN, CDR2 SYDVKM. Trimming removed 2 bases from V and 5 bases from J; junction bases left unmatched: 10. The length of the CDR3 is 16 residues. The CDR3 reads CASSLPPATGVETQYF. The DNA of the CDR3 is TGTGCCAGCAGTTTACCCCCCGCGACAGGGGTCGAGACCCAGTACTTC. Based on the CDR3 plus reference TRBV28 and TRBJ2-5, the full variable domain is DVKVTQSSRYLVKRTGEKVFLECVQDMDHENMFWYRQDPGLGLRLIYFSYDVKMKEKGDIPEGYSVSREKKERFSLILESASTNQTSMYLCASSLPPATGVETQYFGPGTRLLVL.

The rearrangement uses TRBV7-3 and TRBJ2-1, with 8 bases identical to TRBD1. V lost 3 bases, J lost 6 bases, and 10 bases stayed unmatched. The CDR3 length is 16 residues. The germline CDR1 and CDR2 sequences are SGHTA and FQGTGA. In DNA, the CDR3 is TGTGCCAGCAGCTTGGAGGACAGGGACACAGGCAATGAGCAGTTCTTC. This gives the protein CASSLEDRDTGNEQFF.